This is a list of T cell receptor beta chains from one sample in a study of long-term antiretroviral therapy in people with HIV. Clones were read by immunoSEQ multiplex PCR, and TCRdb kept only the in-frame ones, dropping some. Counted here are 25,000 to 35,000 clones, approximately 88% occurring once; the ten biggest clones make up roughly a tenth. This material consisted of unsorted PBMCs, taken 2.7 to 2.8 years after starting antiretroviral therapy. The source is a man aged 25-40 years with HIV. Both conserved end residues are part of each CDR3. The D gene is left open where the match is weak. Not every row has a clone size; where given, it reads once, few, many or a size class.

v_call: TRBV6-1
clone_size: -
j_call: TRBJ1-2
d_call: TRBD1
cdr3_nt: TGTGCCAGCAGTGCCTGGACAGGGGGCTATGGCTACACCTTC
cdr3_aa: CASSAWTGGYGYTF

v_call: TRBV18
clone_size: -
j_call: TRBJ1-1
d_call: -
cdr3_nt: TGTGCCAGCTCACCGGCAGGGGTTAGAACTGAAGCTTTCTTT
cdr3_aa: CASSPAGVRTEAFF

v_call: TRBV7-2
clone_size: -
j_call: TRBJ2-7
d_call: -
cdr3_nt: TGTGCCAGCAGCTTACGCAGCGGGGAGCAGTACTTC
cdr3_aa: CASSLRSGEQYF

v_call: TRBV6-5
clone_size: -
j_call: TRBJ1-5
d_call: -
cdr3_nt: TGTGCCAGCAGTTCGGAACCCGGCAATCAGCCCCAGCATTTT
cdr3_aa: CASSSEPGNQPQHF

v_call: TRBV5-4
clone_size: -
j_call: TRBJ2-5
d_call: -
cdr3_nt: TGTGCCAGCAGCTTGGGTTGGGGTCCACAAGAGACCCAGTACTTC
cdr3_aa: CASSLGWGPQETQYF

v_call: TRBV6-5
clone_size: medium-sized
j_call: TRBJ2-7
d_call: TRBD1
cdr3_nt: TGTGCCAGCAGTTACTCTGGGACAGGTAGTAGTTACTTC
cdr3_aa: CASSYSGTGSSYF

v_call: TRBV6-5
clone_size: -
j_call: TRBJ1-5
d_call: -
cdr3_nt: TGTGCCAGCAAGGGACCCCATAGCAATCAGCCCCAGCATTTT
cdr3_aa: CASKGPHSNQPQHF

v_call: TRBV7-2
clone_size: -
j_call: TRBJ2-1
d_call: -
cdr3_nt: TGTGCCAGCAGCTTAGCGGGGGCTGTGGGGTCCCCCTACAATGAGCAGTTCTTC
cdr3_aa: CASSLAGAVGSPYNEQFF

v_call: TRBV5-1
clone_size: -
j_call: TRBJ2-7
d_call: TRBD1
cdr3_nt: TGCGCCAGCAGCTTTGGGACAGGGGGCTACGAGCAGTACTTC
cdr3_aa: CASSFGTGGYEQYF

v_call: TRBV9
clone_size: -
j_call: TRBJ2-6
d_call: -
cdr3_nt: TGTGCCAGCAGCGTCAGCTCTGGGGCCAACGTCCTGACTTTC
cdr3_aa: CASSVSSGANVLTF

v_call: TRBV7-9
clone_size: -
j_call: TRBJ1-1
d_call: -
cdr3_nt: TGTGCCAGCAGCCAAGTGCTGGGGGACACTGAAGCTTTCTTT
cdr3_aa: CASSQVLGDTEAFF

v_call: TRBV2
clone_size: -
j_call: TRBJ2-1
d_call: -
cdr3_nt: TGTGCCAGCAGTGAACGGGGGTTTTCGGACAATGAGCAGTTCTTC
cdr3_aa: CASSERGFSDNEQFF

v_call: TRBV9
clone_size: -
j_call: TRBJ1-4
d_call: -
cdr3_nt: TGTGCCAGCAGCGTAGTAGAGGGAGGAGGTGAAAAACTGTTTTTT
cdr3_aa: CASSVVEGGGEKLFF

v_call: TRBV27
clone_size: -
j_call: TRBJ2-1
d_call: TRBD2
cdr3_nt: TGTGCCAGCAGCTTACCCGGCGGGAGGGCGAGGAATGAGCAGTTCTTC
cdr3_aa: CASSLPGGRARNEQFF

v_call: TRBV28
clone_size: -
j_call: TRBJ1-5
d_call: -
cdr3_nt: TGTGCCAGCAGTTTATATTACGGAAGCAATCAGCCCCAGCATTTT
cdr3_aa: CASSLYYGSNQPQHF

v_call: TRBV2
clone_size: -
j_call: TRBJ1-5
d_call: TRBD1
cdr3_nt: TGTGCCAGCAGCGAGAGGGACAGGGACGCTCAGCCCCAGCATTTT
cdr3_aa: CASSERDRDAQPQHF

v_call: TRBV19
clone_size: few
j_call: TRBJ2-7
d_call: TRBD2
cdr3_nt: TGTGCCAGTAGTCGAACTAGCGGGCTTCGCGAGCAGTACTTC
cdr3_aa: CASSRTSGLREQYF

v_call: TRBV19
clone_size: -
j_call: TRBJ1-5
d_call: -
cdr3_nt: TGTGCCAGTAGTCCCCGGGACATAGGCAATCAGCCCCAGCATTTT
cdr3_aa: CASSPRDIGNQPQHF

v_call: TRBV5-1
clone_size: -
j_call: TRBJ2-1
d_call: TRBD1
cdr3_nt: TGCGCCAGCAGCTTCGGGACAGGGGGTAGGGGGGGGAATGAGCAGTTCTTC
cdr3_aa: CASSFGTGGRGGNEQFF

v_call: TRBV11-3
clone_size: once
j_call: TRBJ2-4
d_call: TRBD2
cdr3_nt: TGTGCCAGCAGCCACGGGACTAGCGGGGAGGTTCTAGCCAAAAACATTCAGTACTTC
cdr3_aa: CASSHGTSGEVLAKNIQYF

v_call: TRBV5-1
clone_size: few
j_call: TRBJ2-2
d_call: TRBD2
cdr3_nt: TGCGCCAGCAGCTTGGCTGGCGGGGGGATCGGGGAGCTGTTTTTT
cdr3_aa: CASSLAGGGIGELFF

v_call: TRBV12-5
clone_size: -
j_call: TRBJ1-1
d_call: -
cdr3_nt: TGTGCTAGTGGTTTGGAAGGCGCTGAAGCTTTCTTT
cdr3_aa: CASGLEGAEAFF

v_call: TRBV5-4
clone_size: few
j_call: TRBJ2-6
d_call: -
cdr3_nt: TGTGCCAGCAGCTCCCAGGGCTCTGGGGCCAACGTCCTGACTTTC
cdr3_aa: CASSSQGSGANVLTF

v_call: TRBV6-6
clone_size: -
j_call: TRBJ2-7
d_call: -
cdr3_nt: TGTGCCAGCAGCCCTGACAACTCCTACGAGCAGTACTTC
cdr3_aa: CASSPDNSYEQYF

v_call: TRBV23-1
clone_size: -
j_call: TRBJ1-2
d_call: -
cdr3_nt: TGCGCCAGCAGTCATTTGGACCTGGCGGGCGATTATGGCTACACCTTC
cdr3_aa: CASSHLDLAGDYGYTF

v_call: TRBV5-4
clone_size: -
j_call: TRBJ2-1
d_call: -
cdr3_nt: TGTGCCAGCAGCCGAACCAACAATGAGCAGTTCTTC
cdr3_aa: CASSRTNNEQFF

v_call: TRBV6-6
clone_size: few
j_call: TRBJ1-6
d_call: TRBD1
cdr3_nt: TGTGCCAGCAGCCAGGGGGAGGGTTCACCCCTCCACTTT
cdr3_aa: CASSQGEGSPLHF

v_call: TRBV5-6
clone_size: -
j_call: TRBJ2-2
d_call: -
cdr3_nt: TGTGCCAGCAGCTTGGGGGACAATGCCGCCACCGGGGAGCTGTTTTTT
cdr3_aa: CASSLGDNAATGELFF

v_call: TRBV7-8
clone_size: -
j_call: TRBJ1-1
d_call: -
cdr3_nt: TGTGCCAGCAGCTTACGGGTGGACACTGAAGCTTTCTTT
cdr3_aa: CASSLRVDTEAFF

v_call: TRBV27
clone_size: -
j_call: TRBJ2-7
d_call: TRBD1
cdr3_nt: TGTGCCAGCAACACCGGGACAGGCCCCTACGAGCAGTACTTC
cdr3_aa: CASNTGTGPYEQYF

v_call: TRBV9
clone_size: few
j_call: TRBJ2-1
d_call: -
cdr3_nt: TGTGCCAGCAGCGTAGGGCAGCAAAACTTTAATGAGCAGTTCTTC
cdr3_aa: CASSVGQQNFNEQFF

v_call: TRBV9
clone_size: -
j_call: TRBJ1-4
d_call: -
cdr3_nt: TGTGCCAGCAGCGTAAGGCCTATCCCCCCCGATGAAAAACTGTTTTTT
cdr3_aa: CASSVRPIPPDEKLFF

v_call: TRBV15
clone_size: -
j_call: TRBJ1-4
d_call: -
cdr3_nt: TGTGCCACCAGCAGAGAGACTGAAAAACTGTTTTTT
cdr3_aa: CATSRETEKLFF

v_call: TRBV29-1
clone_size: -
j_call: TRBJ2-3
d_call: TRBD1
cdr3_nt: TGCAGCGTGCGCGGACAGGGCCCAGATACGCAGTATTTT
cdr3_aa: CSVRGQGPDTQYF

v_call: TRBV30
clone_size: once
j_call: TRBJ1-3
d_call: -
cdr3_nt: TGTGCCTGGATGGACTCTGGAAACACCATATATTTT
cdr3_aa: CAWMDSGNTIYF

v_call: TRBV2
clone_size: -
j_call: TRBJ1-2
d_call: -
cdr3_nt: TGTGCCAGCATTCGGACAGTGTATGGCTACACCTTC
cdr3_aa: CASIRTVYGYTF

v_call: TRBV10-2
clone_size: -
j_call: TRBJ2-2
d_call: TRBD2
cdr3_nt: TGCGCCAGCTTTTCTGTCGCGGGGGCGAACACCGGGGAGCTGTTTTTT
cdr3_aa: CASFSVAGANTGELFF

v_call: TRBV6-6
clone_size: few
j_call: TRBJ1-1
d_call: -
cdr3_nt: TGTGCCACCGAACAGGGAGGTACTGAAGCTTTCTTT
cdr3_aa: CATEQGGTEAFF

v_call: TRBV4-1
clone_size: once
j_call: TRBJ2-1
d_call: TRBD2
cdr3_nt: TGCGCCAGCAGCCAAGATCCTGGCGGGGGTTTTTACAATGAGCAGTTCTTC
cdr3_aa: CASSQDPGGGFYNEQFF

v_call: TRBV9
clone_size: -
j_call: TRBJ2-7
d_call: TRBD1
cdr3_nt: TGTGCCAGCACCCCGGGACAGGGGGCCTACGAGCAGTACTTC
cdr3_aa: CASTPGQGAYEQYF

v_call: TRBV7-6
clone_size: -
j_call: TRBJ2-1
d_call: TRBD1
cdr3_nt: TGTGCCAGCAGCCCCGACAGGGGTTACTACAATGAGCAGTTCTTC
cdr3_aa: CASSPDRGYYNEQFF

v_call: TRBV28
clone_size: -
j_call: TRBJ1-2
d_call: -
cdr3_nt: TGTGCCTCACTAGGACCACCTGTGGTCTATGGCTACACCTTC
cdr3_aa: CASLGPPVVYGYTF

v_call: TRBV5-1
clone_size: -
j_call: TRBJ1-4
d_call: -
cdr3_nt: TGCGCCAGCAGCTCGCTGGGGGCCCAACCTAATGAAAAACTGTTTTTT
cdr3_aa: CASSSLGAQPNEKLFF

v_call: TRBV19
clone_size: -
j_call: TRBJ1-6
d_call: -
cdr3_nt: TGTGCCAGTAGTATAGACTTAAGCTCCTATAATTCACCCCTCCACTTT
cdr3_aa: CASSIDLSSYNSPLHF

v_call: TRBV6-7
clone_size: -
j_call: TRBJ2-7
d_call: -
cdr3_nt: TGTGCCAGAGCCTTCGGGAGTGGGAGGTCTGACGAGCAGTACTTC
cdr3_aa: CARAFGSGRSDEQYF

v_call: TRBV7-6
clone_size: medium-sized
j_call: TRBJ2-7
d_call: -
cdr3_nt: TGTGCCAGCAGCCCTGGACCGAACTACGAGCAGTACTTC
cdr3_aa: CASSPGPNYEQYF

v_call: TRBV14
clone_size: -
j_call: TRBJ1-2
d_call: -
cdr3_nt: TGTGCCAGCAGCTTAGCGCCGGGGGCGAGTTATGGCTACACCTTC
cdr3_aa: CASSLAPGASYGYTF